This T cell receptor (beta chain) appears in the sequencing data of a study of TIL therapy for anti-PD-1-resistant metastatic lung cancer. Notes on the study in general: After infusion, TIL clonotypes partly replaced peripheral T cells and declined over months.

This was the immunoSEQ v3 assay. Generated by immunoSEQ multiplex PCR, the TCRdb table keeps only in-frame clones and is missing some. The data hold tens of thousands of clones, with 80% to 90% observed a single time. As for this clone: What it recognizes is unknown.

Time point given: pre-treatment sample, taken before nivolumab and TIL therapy. The TCR comes from a person aged 25 to 85 with non-small cell lung cancer. The sample in question was blood, obtained at baseline.

The CDR3: CASVPGVYNEQFF. CDR3 coding DNA: TGTGCCAGCGTCCCGGGCGTCTACAATGAGCAGTTCTTC. The rearrangement joins TRBV12-3 or TRBV12-4 to TRBJ2-1; D gene ambiguous. V was trimmed by 8 bases and J by 3 bases, leaving 11 bases between them. The CDR3 totals 13 residues.